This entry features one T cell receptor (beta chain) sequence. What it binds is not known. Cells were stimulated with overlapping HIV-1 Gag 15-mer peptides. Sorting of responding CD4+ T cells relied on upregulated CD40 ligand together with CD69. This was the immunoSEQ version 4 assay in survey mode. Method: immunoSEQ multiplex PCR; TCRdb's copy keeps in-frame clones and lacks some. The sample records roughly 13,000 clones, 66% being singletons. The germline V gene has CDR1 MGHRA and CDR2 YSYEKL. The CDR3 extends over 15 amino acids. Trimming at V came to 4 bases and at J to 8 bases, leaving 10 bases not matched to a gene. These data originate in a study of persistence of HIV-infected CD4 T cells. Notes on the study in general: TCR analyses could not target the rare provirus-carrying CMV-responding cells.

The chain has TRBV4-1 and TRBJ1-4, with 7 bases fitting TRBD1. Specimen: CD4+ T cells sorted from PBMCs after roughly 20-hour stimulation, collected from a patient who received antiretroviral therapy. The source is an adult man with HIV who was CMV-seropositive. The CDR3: CASSRDTGVGEKLFF. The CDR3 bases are TGCGCCAGCAGCCGAGATACAGGGGTAGGCGAAAAACTGTTTTTT.